Below are 5 T cell receptor beta chains sequenced from a single sample in a study of CD4 T cells in relation to SARS-CoV-2 and coronaviruses (dated by TCRdb to about 2021). Their target antigens are unknown. Libraries were prepared through the immunoSEQ multiplex PCR assay. Imported from immuneACCESS, the table was reduced by TCRdb to in-frame sequences with V and J called. These copies leave out some clones; in studies compared against another copy, an unresolved V gene accounts for under half, and the cause of the remainder is not known. The sample table holds about 17,000 clones, of which around 80% were seen once. The ten largest clones take up about a tenth of the sample. CD4+ T cells from unexposed donors were collected before the COVID-19 pandemic (2011-2018). The EasySep CD4+ T cell isolation kit was used to isolate CD4+ T cells once the cultures had run for under 11 days. The sequencing input was CD4+ T cells from PBMCs, cultured in vitro. Receptors originate from a human donor in good health.

Only a few counts were recorded for this clone. The V call is TRBV6-5, the J call TRBJ1-4; D unclear. The V end was cut by 0 bases, the J end by 8 bases, with 13 bases between. In germline, CDR1 is MNHEY, CDR2 SVGAGI. The CDR3 is 15 residues long. CDR3: CASSYSYGVQEKLFF. The CDR3 nucleotides are TGTGCCAGCAGTTACTCGTATGGGGTTCAAGAAAAACTGTTTTTT.

J is TRBJ2-2 and V is TRBV6-4, with 9 bases fitting TRBD2. Trimming removed 7 bases from V and 6 bases from J; junction bases left unmatched: 9. From germline, CDR1 is MRHNA and CDR2 SNTAGT. This CDR3 has 15 residues. Written as DNA, the CDR3 is TGTGCCAGCACCCCGACTAGCGGAGGAGCCGGGGAGCTGTTTTTT. Translation: CASTPTSGGAGELFF.

V gene TRBV4-1 combines with J gene TRBJ1-1, with 9 positions matching TRBD1. CDR1 MGHRA and CDR2 YSYEKL come from the germline V gene. Trimming removed 4 bases from V and 4 bases from J; junction bases left unmatched: 16. This CDR3 is built from 18 residues. The CDR3: CASSPRLGTGRVVTEAFF. In DNA, the CDR3 is TGCGCCAGCAGCCCCCGCCTCGGGACAGGGAGGGTAGTCACTGAAGCTTTCTTT.

In its sample, this clone was seen a few times. This chain's CDR3 is CASSSLQASRLFF. The CDR3 nucleotides read TGTGCCAGCAGCTCCCTCCAGGCGAGTCGACTGTTTTTT. V gene TRBV11-2 combines with J gene TRBJ1-4; no definite D call. The CDR3 has 13 amino acids. The V gene's germline CDR1 is SGHAT and CDR2 FQNNGV. Deletions cut 4 bases from V and 13 bases from J, with 16 bases between. The variable domain in full, with the rest retrieved from reference TRBV11-2 and TRBJ1-4, is EAGVAQSPRYKIIEKRQSVAFWCNPISGHATLYWYQQILGQGPKLLIQFQNNGVVDDSQLPKDRFSAERLKGVDSTLKIQPAKLEDSAVYLCASSSLQASRLFFGSGTQLSVL.

CDR3 sequence reads: CASSGPVTYEQYF. The CDR3 bases are TGTGCCAGCAGTGGGCCGGTTACCTACGAGCAGTACTTC. The V gene is TRBV2, the J gene TRBJ2-7, with D uncertain. Germline loops: CDR1 SNHLY, CDR2 FYNNEI. Trimming left V 4 bases short and J 2 bases short, with 9 bases between. The CDR3 totals 13 residues.